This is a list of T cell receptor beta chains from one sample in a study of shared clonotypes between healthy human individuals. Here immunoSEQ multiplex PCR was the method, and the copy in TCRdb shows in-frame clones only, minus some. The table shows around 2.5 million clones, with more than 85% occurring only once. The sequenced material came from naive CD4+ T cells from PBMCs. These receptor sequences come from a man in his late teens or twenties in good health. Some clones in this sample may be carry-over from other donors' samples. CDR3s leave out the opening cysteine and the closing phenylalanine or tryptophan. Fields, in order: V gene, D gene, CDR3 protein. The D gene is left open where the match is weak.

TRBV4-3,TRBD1,ASSPFFDRVEYGYT
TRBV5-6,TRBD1,ASSARTGALYEQY
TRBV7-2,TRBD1,ASSLESGGGTGELF
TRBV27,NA,ASSLLERETEQF
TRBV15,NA,ATSRETASSYEQY
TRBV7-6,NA,ASSFQLTGTDTQY
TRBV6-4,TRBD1,ASSRQGTDTQY
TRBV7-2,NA,ASSLFRTYEQY
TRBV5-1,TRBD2,ASKREANSYEQY
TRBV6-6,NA,ASTNRASGYNEQF
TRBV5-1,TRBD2,ASSPGRAETQY
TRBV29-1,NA,SVEGLGSSYEQY
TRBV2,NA,ASSEIEASNQPQH